A single sample is the source of the 23 T cell receptor beta chains below, sequenced in a study of response to subunit inactivated influenza vaccine. TCRdb called the RT-PCR reads again in MiXCR, with one record for every CDR3 protein. This table holds around 470,000 distinct CDR3 sequences, 6% to 9% found once. The source material was PBMCs from blood, sampled around 25 months after vaccination. All receptors derive from a man between 45 and 75 years old who received an inactivated influenza vaccine.

This clonotype was counted at least ten times. This chain links TRBV29-1 with TRBJ2-3; the D gene is possibly TRBD2 (5 bases). Germline-derived CDR1 and CDR2 are SQVTM and ANQGSEA. The CDR3 is 13 residues long. V was pared by 7 bases and J by 0 bases, with 11 bases between. Here the CDR3 DNA reads TGCAGCGGGGGTGGCGGGAGCACAGATACGCAGTATTTT. Translation: CSGGGGSTDTQYF.

This clonotype showed up just a few times. The V gene is TRBV11-2, the J gene TRBJ2-7; D unclear. V was pared by 3 bases and J by 2 bases, with 8 bases between. CDR3 size: 13 residues. The germline gives CDR1 SGHAT, CDR2 FQNNGV. Here the CDR3 DNA reads TGTGCCAGCAGCTTCGGCTCCGCCTACGAGCAGTACTTC. This gives the protein CASSFGSAYEQYF.

This clonotype was found a few times. V and J are TRBV9 and TRBJ2-5, with D uncertain. V lost 0 bases, J lost 5 bases, and 11 bases lay in between. Germline lookup yields CDR1 SGDLS and CDR2 YYNGEE. This CDR3 region has 14 residues. The CDR3 here is CASSVAQEWETQYF. CDR3 coding DNA: TGTGCCAGCAGCGTAGCTCAGGAATGGGAGACCCAGTACTTC.

The chain combines TRBV6-2 or TRBV6-3 with TRBJ2-2, with D perhaps TRBD2 (6 bases). The CDR3 has 13 residues. Between the trimmed V and J ends, which lost 6 bases and 5 bases, there was a span of 10 bases. Germline loops: CDR1 MNHEY, CDR2 SVGEGT. CDR3 region: CASRYGGTGELFF. For the CDR3, the DNA is TGTGCCAGCAGATACGGGGGTACCGGGGAGCTGTTTTTT.

The V call is TRBV20-1, the J call TRBJ2-7; 9 nucleotides match TRBD1. CDR1 DFQATT and CDR2 SNEGSKA come from the germline V gene (reference sequence). The ends lost 3 bases at V and 5 bases at J; junction bases unmatched: 8. This CDR3 has 14 amino acids. The CDR3 DNA reads TGCAGTGCTAGCTCCGGGACAGGGCCTGACGAGCAGTACTTC. Its protein product is CSASSGTGPDEQYF.

This chain links TRBV5-5 with TRBJ1-3; D unresolved. CDR3 length equals 15 residues. The germline V gene has CDR1 SGHKS and CDR2 YYEKEE (reference sequence). V dropped 1 base and J dropped 2 bases, with 10 bases sitting between them. The DNA of the CDR3 is TGTGCCAGCAGCTTGTTCGAAGATCCTGGAAACACCATATATTTT. Its translation: CASSLFEDPGNTIYF. Supplemented by reference TRBV5-5 and TRBJ1-3, the full variable domain reads DAGVTQSPTHLIKTRGQQVTLRCSPISGHKSVSWYQQVLGQGPQFIFQYYEKEERGRGNFPDRFSARQFPNYSSELNVNALLLGDSALYLCASSLFEDPGNTIYFGEGSWLTVV.

The V gene is TRBV2, the J gene TRBJ1-3; D unclear. Deletions cut 6 bases from V and 4 bases from J, with 13 bases between. The CDR3 is made up of 14 amino acids. Germline-derived CDR1 and CDR2 are SNHLY and FYNNEI. The CDR3 here is CASRDPNSGNTIYF. The DNA of the CDR3 is TGTGCCAGCAGAGACCCCAATTCAGGAAACACCATATATTTT.

J is TRBJ1-4 and V is TRBV29-1; 7 nucleotides align to TRBD1. V was clipped by 4 bases and J by 4 bases; unmatched bases: 6. The CDR3 contains 14 residues. The germline CDR1 and CDR2 sequences are SQVTM and ANQGSEA. The DNA for the CDR3 is TGCAGCGTTGGTTTACAGGGGCATAATGAAAAACTGTTTTTT. Translation: CSVGLQGHNEKLFF. The variable domain in full, with the rest retrieved from reference TRBV29-1 and TRBJ1-4, is SAVISQKPSRDICQRGTSLTIQCQVDSQVTMMFWYRQQPGQSLTLIATANQGSEATYESGFVIDKFPISRPNLTFSTLTVSNMSPEDSSIYLCSVGLQGHNEKLFFGSGTQLSVL.

This clonotype was counted only a few times. This chain connects TRBV28 to TRBJ2-6; D perhaps matches TRBD1 (6 bases). V was cut by 4 bases and J by 0 bases, with 19 bases left in between. The CDR3 length is 19 residues. Germline V gene lookup returns CDR1 MDHEN and CDR2 SYDVKM. The CDR3 loop reads CASSSRQAVFSSGANVLTF. The CDR3 region has the DNA TGTGCCAGCAGTTCCCGACAGGCAGTTTTCAGCTCTGGGGCCAACGTCCTGACTTTC.

The rearrangement uses TRBV29-1 and TRBJ1-1; D is ambiguous. Trimming stripped 0 bases from V and 6 bases from J, with 17 bases between. The CDR3 extends over 15 amino acids. Looked up from germline, CDR1 is SQVTM and CDR2 is ANQGSEA. CDR3 nucleotide sequence: TGCAGCGTTGAAGATATACTAATGGGTTACCCTGAAGCTTTCTTT. It is translated as CSVEDILMGYPEAFF. The full variable domain, with the rest looked up from reference TRBV29-1 and TRBJ1-1, is SAVISQKPSRDICQRGTSLTIQCQVDSQVTMMFWYRQQPGQSLTLIATANQGSEATYESGFVIDKFPISRPNLTFSTLTVSNMSPEDSSIYLCSVEDILMGYPEAFFGQGTRLTVV.

V is TRBV21-1 and J is TRBJ1-1; the listed D gene, TRBD1, was not tested against the DNA. TRBV21-1 counts as a pseudogene. The CDR3 totals 10 residues. The CDR3 DNA sequence: TGTGCCAACGCGGCAGGGGGCCCTTTCTTT. Translation gives CANAAGGPFF.

The V and J genes are TRBV29-1 and TRBJ2-1, with TRBD1 matching 12 bases. The V gene's germline CDR1 is SQVTM and CDR2 ANQGSEA. Losses at the gene ends were 6 bases for V and 8 bases for J; bases not matched to a gene: 11. There are 15 residues in the CDR3. For the CDR3, the DNA is TGCAGCGTGGAGGTACCGGGACAGGGGGCGCATGAGCAGTTCTTC. This translates into CSVEVPGQGAHEQFF.

The sample holds a few counts of this clonotype. This sequence joins TRBV9 and TRBJ1-3, with D hard to call. Germline assignment: CDR1 SGDLS and CDR2 YYNGEE. There are 14 residues in the CDR3. Trimming shortened V by 4 bases and J by 4 bases, and 12 bases separated the two germline ends. The CDR3 protein is CASSPRRYGNTIYF. In DNA, the CDR3 is TGTGCCAGCAGCCCCCGGCGGTACGGAAACACCATATATTTT.

This clonotype was seen more than once but under ten times. One base away lies a much larger clone, so this may be a sequencing read error. The gene calls are TRBV12-3 or TRBV12-4 and TRBJ2-3; 11 bases map to TRBD2. Trimming cost V 6 bases and J 2 bases; bases outside gene matches: 4. The CDR3 sequence is 15 residues long. The CDR3, as DNA: TGTGCCAGCAGACCGACTAGCGGGGACACAGATACGCAGTATTTT. This encodes CASRPTSGDTDTQYF.

Here the CDR3 DNA reads TGTGCCAGCAGCACCCGGGCCTACTACGAGCAGTACTTC. This sequence encodes CASSTRAYYEQYF. V gene TRBV6-1 combines with J gene TRBJ2-7; D unresolved. V lost 6 bases to trimming and J lost 3 bases, with 12 bases between them. This CDR3 spans 13 amino acids. CDR1 is MNHNS and CDR2 is SASEGT in the germline V gene.

The genes are TRBV12-3 or TRBV12-4 and TRBJ1-6; 10 bases agree with TRBD1. V gave up 3 bases and J gave up 1 base; unmatched junction bases: 0. CDR3 length: 16 amino acids. The CDR3 DNA is TGTGCCAGCAGTTTGGGACAGGGGTCCTATAATTCACCCCTCCACTTT. As protein: CASSLGQGSYNSPLHF.

This clonotype turned up a few times. The chain employs TRBV4-3 and TRBJ2-1; TRBD2 matches 10 bases. J gave up 7 bases and V 2 bases, and 2 bases lay outside the gene matches. The length of the CDR3 is 14 residues. Germline-derived CDR1 and CDR2 are LGHNA and YSLEER. CDR3 protein: CASSQPGLANEQFF. The DNA for the CDR3 is TGCGCCAGCAGCCAACCGGGACTAGCGAATGAGCAGTTCTTC.

A few counts support this clonotype. This CDR3 reads CASSSGVGDEQFF. For the CDR3, the DNA is TGTGCCAGCAGCTCGGGGGTAGGGGATGAGCAGTTCTTC. V usage is TRBV7-2 and J usage is TRBJ2-1, with D maybe TRBD2 (6 bases). V was pared by 4 bases and J by 8 bases, with 12 bases between. Germline CDR1 SGHTA, CDR2 FQGNSA. The CDR3 covers 13 residues.

This clonotype was counted at least ten times. This chain links TRBV7-2 with TRBJ2-3, with no clear D. Germline CDR1 is SGHTA and CDR2 is FQGNSA. Trimming removed 8 bases from V and 0 bases from J, with 18 bases in between. This CDR3 region has 16 residues. CDR3 loop: CASPPASRASTDTQYF. CDR3 nucleotide sequence: TGTGCCAGCCCACCAGCCTCCCGGGCTAGCACAGATACGCAGTATTTT.

This clonotype was counted at least ten times. This chain joins TRBV2 and TRBJ2-1, with a weak D call TRBD2 (5 bases). CDR1 is SNHLY, CDR2 FYNNEI, per germline. This CDR3 has 15 amino acids. The V end was cut by 8 bases, the J end by 0 bases, with 14 bases between. The CDR3 DNA reads TGTGCCAGCCGGAAGAGGGATAGCTCCTACAATGAGCAGTTCTTC. Encoded protein: CASRKRDSSYNEQFF. The whole variable domain, remainder taken from reference TRBV2 and TRBJ2-1, is EPEVTQTPSHQVTQMGQEVILRCVPISNHLYFYWYRQILGQKVEFLVSFYNNEISEKSEIFDDQFSVERPDGSNFTLKIRSTKLEDSAMYFCASRKRDSSYNEQFFGPGTRLTVL.

This clonotype appeared many times. The rearrangement uses TRBV29-1 and TRBJ1-2; D is uncertain. Germline assignment: CDR1 SQVTM and CDR2 ANQGSEA. This CDR3 has 11 residues. V was pared by 2 bases and J by 4 bases, with 5 bases between. The chain's CDR3 is CSVETSYGYTF. CDR3 in DNA: TGCAGCGTTGAAACCAGCTATGGCTACACCTTC.

This clonotype was recorded a few times. The V call is TRBV10-3, the J call TRBJ2-7, with 9 bases lining up with TRBD1. After removal of 5 bases from V and 2 bases from J, the junction contained 4 bases not matched to a gene. Germline loops: CDR1 ENHRY, CDR2 SYGVKD. This CDR3 is built from 14 residues. CDR3 region: CAISPGQGPYEQYF. CDR3 in DNA: TGTGCCATCAGTCCGGGACAGGGCCCCTACGAGCAGTACTTC.

This clonotype was seen a handful of times. This rearrangement joins TRBV18 to TRBJ1-6; unclear D gene. Germline V CDR1 and CDR2: KGHSH, LQKENI. Trimming removed 3 bases from V and 8 bases from J, with 11 bases in between. CDR3 length: 14 amino acids. DNA for the CDR3: TGTGCCAGCTCACCGACGCGGGCTGATTCACCCCTCCACTTT. As protein: CASSPTRADSPLHF.